This is a list of T cell receptor beta chains from one sample in a study of T cell changes during pregnancy in multiple sclerosis. Libraries were prepared by immunoSEQ multiplex PCR; TCRdb keeps only in-frame clonotypes and omits some of them. The repertoire has 80,000 to 95,000 clones, 80% to 95% of them found once; the top ten carry approximately 1.3%. The input for sequencing was peripheral blood, taken in the third trimester of pregnancy. The receptors originated from a female donor in good health, enrolled as a control in a pregnancy study. Each CDR3 is given with its conserved first and last residue.

cdr3_length: 19
v_call: TRBV5-1
cdr3_aa: CASSLNFGTSGSRTGELFF

cdr3_length: 11
v_call: TRBV7-8
cdr3_aa: CARRSRGWDTF

cdr3_length: 18
v_call: TRBV6-1
cdr3_aa: CASSEPGTGEWSNQPQHF

cdr3_length: 12
v_call: TRBV6-6
cdr3_aa: CASRQTGYEQYF

cdr3_length: 11
v_call: TRBV28
cdr3_aa: CASSFSVGYTF

cdr3_length: 14
v_call: TRBV27
cdr3_aa: CASSGQGTSQPQHF

cdr3_length: 16
v_call: TRBV5-6
cdr3_aa: CASSYTRANLNTEAFF

cdr3_length: 15
v_call: TRBV5-1
cdr3_aa: CASSSTGSSGNTIYF

cdr3_length: 16
v_call: TRBV6-4
cdr3_aa: CATCISGRYGTDTQYF

cdr3_length: 14
v_call: TRBV5-4
cdr3_aa: CASSPGTGGYEQYF

cdr3_length: 15
v_call: TRBV5-4
cdr3_aa: CASSLVSGGVYEQYF

cdr3_length: 16
v_call: TRBV5-6
cdr3_aa: CASSPMKRESTGELFF

cdr3_length: 16
v_call: TRBV5-1
cdr3_aa: CASSWTGGARNTEAFF

cdr3_length: 13
v_call: TRBV7-2
cdr3_aa: CASSLALVGTQYF

cdr3_length: 13
v_call: TRBV6-5
cdr3_aa: CASSPGGGNEQFF

cdr3_length: 15
v_call: TRBV5-1
cdr3_aa: CASSLAGDPSQPQHF